This T cell receptor beta chain derives from a study of blood T cell repertoires in COVID-19. Study details: Samples taken during acute and convalescent COVID-19 were collected in the United States, Italy and Spain. T cells, B-cell-depleted T cells, or PBMCs supplied cDNA or gDNA.

Germline V gene data show CDR1 as SGDLS and CDR2 as YYNGEE. CDR3 length: 16 residues. The V end lost 2 bases, the J end lost 0 bases, and 14 bases lay between the germline ends. Profiling relied on immunoSEQ multiplex PCR, and the TCRdb table lists in-frame clones only, not all of them. Counted here are some 250,000 clones, more than 75% occurring once; the ten biggest clones make up over 9%. The chain joins TRBV9 to TRBJ1-2, with D hard to call. The clonotype comes from a man older than 75 with acute or convalescent COVID-19. The material sequenced was peripheral blood. CDR3 amino acids: CASSVTPTVANYGYTF. CDR3 DNA sequence: TGTGCCAGCAGCGTTACCCCCACGGTCGCTAACTATGGCTACACCTTC.